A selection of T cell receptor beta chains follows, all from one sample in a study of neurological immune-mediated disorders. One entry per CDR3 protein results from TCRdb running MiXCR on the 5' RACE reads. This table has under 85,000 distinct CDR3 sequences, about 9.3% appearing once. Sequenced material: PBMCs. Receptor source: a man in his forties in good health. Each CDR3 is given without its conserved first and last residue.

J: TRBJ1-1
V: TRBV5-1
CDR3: ASSQNPGQGAEAF

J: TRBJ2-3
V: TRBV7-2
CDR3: ASERGHPGADTQY

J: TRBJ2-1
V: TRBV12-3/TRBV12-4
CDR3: ASSHDRGFEQF

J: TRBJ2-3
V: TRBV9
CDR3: ASSSSGAYFTDTQY

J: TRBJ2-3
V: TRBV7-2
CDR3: ASGGGRGTQY

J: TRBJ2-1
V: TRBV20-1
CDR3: SAIGSGGLSYNEQF

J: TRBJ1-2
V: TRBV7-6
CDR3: ASSSRVGTYYGYT

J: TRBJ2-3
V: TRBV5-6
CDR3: ASSSGQGARDTQY

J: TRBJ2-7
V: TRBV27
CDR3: ASSPGGMPYEQY

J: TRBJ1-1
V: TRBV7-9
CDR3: ASSQQGGGGTEAF

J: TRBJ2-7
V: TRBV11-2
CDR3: ASSLAWGGYEQY

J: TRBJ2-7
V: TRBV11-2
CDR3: ASSSGTGYEQY

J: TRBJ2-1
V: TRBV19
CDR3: ASKHRYSYNEQF

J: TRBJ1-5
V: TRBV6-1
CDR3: ASSEVRGSQPQH

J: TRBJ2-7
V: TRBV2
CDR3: ASSIGATSLNSYEQY

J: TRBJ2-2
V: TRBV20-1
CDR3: SAPDRGGTGELF

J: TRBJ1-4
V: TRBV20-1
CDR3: SAREGPARKLF

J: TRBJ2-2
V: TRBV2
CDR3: ASSEASGITGELF

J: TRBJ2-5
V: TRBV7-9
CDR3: ASRGPLSRPGETQY

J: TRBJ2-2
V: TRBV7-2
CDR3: ASTLWGSPNTGELF

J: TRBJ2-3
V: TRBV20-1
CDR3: SATRTSGISTDTQY

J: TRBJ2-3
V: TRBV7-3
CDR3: ASSHTGGTQY

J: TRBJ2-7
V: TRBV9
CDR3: ASSPGTSGVDEQY

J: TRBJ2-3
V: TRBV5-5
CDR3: ASSWQGAPQLTAEGTDTQY

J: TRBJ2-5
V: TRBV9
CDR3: ASSVGAGTGQETQY

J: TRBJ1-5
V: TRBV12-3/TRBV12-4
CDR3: ASSSSGVPRQPQH

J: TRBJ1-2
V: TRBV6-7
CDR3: ASSYPSKSSNYGYT

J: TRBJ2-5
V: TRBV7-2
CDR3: ASSSGGQGWETQY

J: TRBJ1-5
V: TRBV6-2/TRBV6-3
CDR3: ASSPLDRGGGQPQH

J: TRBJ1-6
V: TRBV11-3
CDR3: ASSFGADNSPLH

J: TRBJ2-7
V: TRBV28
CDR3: ASSSYPRLSGRIAYEQY

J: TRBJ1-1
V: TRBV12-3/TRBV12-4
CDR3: ASPRGGNTEAF

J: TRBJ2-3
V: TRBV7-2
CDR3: ASSSPTSGGAPLTDTQY

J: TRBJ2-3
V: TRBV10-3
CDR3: AIETGGGVSSTDTQY

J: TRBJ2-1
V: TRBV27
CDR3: ASSPPGSSYNEQF

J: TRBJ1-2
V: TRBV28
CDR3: ASGQTYGYT

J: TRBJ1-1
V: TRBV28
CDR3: ASIRQGYHTEAF

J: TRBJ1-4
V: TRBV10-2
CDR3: ASNPTFTTGEGEKLF

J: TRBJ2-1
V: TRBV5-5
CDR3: ASSLAHEGWSYNEQF

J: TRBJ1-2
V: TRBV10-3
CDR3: AISEPVTAHYGYT

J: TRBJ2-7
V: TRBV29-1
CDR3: SAAHRGITYEQY

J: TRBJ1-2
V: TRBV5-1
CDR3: ASSPVEGQVYGYT

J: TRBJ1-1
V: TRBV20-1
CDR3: SASAAGGSTEAF